This note documents a single T cell receptor beta chain sequence. CDR3 size: 15 residues. Germline V lookup: CDR1 MDHEN, CDR2 SYDVKM. With 5 bases clipped from V and 4 bases from J, the junction kept 5 bases outside the gene matches. This entry comes from a study of blood T cell repertoires in COVID-19. Overall study: Nucleic acid was either cDNA or gDNA, and it came from T cells, B-cell-depleted T cells, or PBMCs.

Clones were sequenced by immunoSEQ multiplex PCR, and TCRdb holds only the in-frame ones, with some missing. The sample records 60,000 to 75,000 clones, roughly 84% being singletons. The sequence came from a woman between 65 and 79 years old with acute or convalescent COVID-19. Sequencing was done on a sample of peripheral blood. The rearrangement joins TRBV28 to TRBJ2-7, with 13 bases that match TRBD2. CDR3 coding DNA: TGTGCCAGCAGTCGTAGACTAGCGGGGGGTTACGAGCAGTACTTC. As protein: CASSRRLAGGYEQYF.